This TCR beta chain was found in a study of OX40 agonist ivuxolimab in advanced cancers. Study-wide context: The treatment was a fully human IgG2 OX40 agonist, ivuxolimab. In three patients, partial responses were observed, one with hepatocellular carcinoma and two with cutaneous melanoma. Administration of intravenous ivuxolimab to patients occurred every 2 weeks at 0.01 to 10 mg/kg. Males comprised around 80% of the group, whose mean age was approximately 61 years (range about 23 to 80).

Trimming shortened V by 6 bases and J by 0 bases, and 6 bases separated the two germline ends. Germline-derived CDR1 and CDR2 are MDHEN and SYDVKM. This CDR3 is 13 amino acids long. Assay used: immunoSEQ multiplex PCR; TCRdb lists only in-frame clones, some missing. This table has about 44,000 clones, approximately 80% appearing once. This clonotype originated in an adult with an advanced solid tumor such as melanoma, head and neck, liver or kidney cancer. This rearrangement joins TRBV28 to TRBJ1-5; D is undetermined. The sample in question was CD4+ or CD8+ T cells sorted from blood, obtained in a trial of the OX40 agonist ivuxolimab. The DNA for the CDR3 is TGTGCCAGCAGCATCAATAGCAATCAGCCCCAGCATTTT. Translated, it gives CASSINSNQPQHF.